Below are 11 T cell receptor beta chains sequenced from a single sample in a study of shared clonotypes between healthy human individuals. Sequenced by immunoSEQ multiplex PCR; TCRdb stores in-frame clones only, minus some. The table shows 400,000 to 600,000 clones, with 90% to 97% occurring only once. Sequencing was done on a sample of naive CD4+ T cells sorted from blood. Subset indicated: CD45RA+ positively selected. These receptors were obtained from a woman in her 30s in good health.

V is TRBV7-9 and J is TRBJ2-5; 7 positions match TRBD2. V shed 5 bases, J shed 4 bases, and the junction held 13 bases outside the gene matches. Germline V CDR1 and CDR2: SEHNR, FQNEAQ (reference sequence). The CDR3 totals 16 residues. CDR3 bases: TGTGCCAGCAGCCCCTGGGCGGGAGTAGACCTAGAGACCCAGTACTTC. It codes for CASSPWAGVDLETQYF. The variable domain in full, completed from reference TRBV7-9 and TRBJ2-5, reads DTGVSQNPRHKITKRGQNVTFRCDPISEHNRLYWYRQTLGQGPEFLTYFQNEAQLEKSRLLSDRFSAERPKGSFSTLEIQRTEQGDSAMYLCASSPWAGVDLETQYFGPGTRLLVL.

The V call is TRBV5-3, the J call TRBJ2-1; D perhaps matches TRBD1 (6 bases). TRBV5-3 has ORF status, its function being uncertain. V was shortened by 8 bases and J by 7 bases, with 16 bases between the two germline ends. The CDR3 sequence is 13 residues long. CDR3 region: CASHCRQENEQFF. CDR3 sequence (DNA): TGTGCCAGCCATTGCAGACAGGAAAATGAGCAGTTCTTC.

The genes are TRBV10-3 and TRBJ2-7, with TRBD1 matching over 11 bases. The CDR3 runs 15 residues. Looked up from germline, CDR1 is ENHRY and CDR2 is SYGVKD. The V and J ends lost 5 bases and 1 base, in that order; junction bases with no gene match: 4. In DNA, the CDR3 is TGTGCCATCAGTCAAGGGACAGGGGGTTCCTACGAGCAGTACTTC. Translated: CAISQGTGGSYEQYF.

The rearrangement joins TRBV4-1 to TRBJ1-1; maybe TRBD1 (5 bases). The CDR3 contains 17 residues. Per the germline V gene, CDR1 is MGHRA and CDR2 is YSYEKL. V lost 0 bases, J lost 0 bases, and 14 bases lay in between. The CDR3 DNA follows: TGCGCCAGCAGCCAAGATCCAGGAAGGACACTGAACACTGAAGCTTTCTTT. Protein: CASSQDPGRTLNTEAFF.

The chain joins TRBV4-2 to TRBJ2-1; TRBD2 aligns across 7 bases. Trimming took 0 bases from V and 0 from J; bases not matched to a gene: 2. CDR3 size: 16 residues. Germline CDR1 LGHNA, CDR2 YNFKEQ. The CDR3 loop is CASSQDSGGSYNEQFF. CDR3 nucleotide sequence: TGTGCCAGCAGCCAAGATTCGGGAGGCTCCTACAATGAGCAGTTCTTC.

The chain uses TRBV6-5 and TRBJ1-1; D is unclear. CDR3 length: 16 amino acids. The ends were cut back, 0 bases at V and 8 bases at J, with 19 bases in the middle. Per the germline V gene, CDR1 is MNHEY and CDR2 is SVGAGI. The chain's CDR3 is CASSYSKRAPRVEAFF. DNA of the CDR3: TGTGCCAGCAGTTACTCGAAAAGGGCCCCGCGGGTAGAAGCTTTCTTT.

The chain has TRBV5-1 and TRBJ2-1, with a tentative D call TRBD1 (6 bases). Germline V CDR1 and CDR2: SGHRS, YFSETQ. The length of the CDR3 is 19 residues. Trimming stripped 0 bases from V and 4 bases from J, with 23 bases between. The CDR3 region is CASSLAPGHIYGVYNEQFF. The CDR3 region has the DNA TGCGCCAGCAGCTTGGCCCCGGGACATATTTACGGGGTTTACAATGAGCAGTTCTTC.

This clone has more than one count but fewer than ten. This CDR3 is CASSFIWGRNEQFF. CDR3 nucleotide sequence: TGCGCCAGCAGCTTTATTTGGGGTCGGAATGAGCAGTTCTTC. The V call is TRBV5-1, the J call TRBJ2-1; D unresolved. The length of the CDR3 is 14 residues. V was clipped by 2 bases and J by 7 bases, with 13 bases between them. Germline V gene lookup returns CDR1 SGHRS and CDR2 YFSETQ. The whole variable domain, remainder taken from reference TRBV5-1 and TRBJ2-1, is KAGVTQTPRYLIKTRGQQVTLSCSPISGHRSVSWYQQTPGQGLQFLFEYFSETQRNKGNFPGRFSGRQFSNSRSEMNVSTLELGDSALYLCASSFIWGRNEQFFGPGTRLTVL.

The chain combines TRBV28 with TRBJ2-7, with 8 bases matching TRBD2. V lost 2 bases and J lost 1; bases outside the gene matches: 4. Germline V gene lookup returns CDR1 MDHEN and CDR2 SYDVKM. The CDR3 has 15 residues. The CDR3 is CASSLKASGSYEQYF. The CDR3 nucleotides read TGTGCCAGCAGTTTAAAGGCTAGCGGGTCCTACGAGCAGTACTTC.

The chain couples TRBV27 to TRBJ1-3; D may be TRBD1 (6 bases). V shed 5 bases and J shed 2 bases, with 13 bases lying between them. CDR3 length: 15 residues. Germline V gene sequence: CDR1 MNHEY, CDR2 SMNVEV (reference sequence). This CDR3 is CASSVHRAPGNTIYF. Written as DNA, the CDR3 is TGTGCCAGCAGTGTCCACAGGGCCCCTGGAAACACCATATATTTT.

The chain carries TRBV27 and TRBJ2-3; possible D gene TRBD2, 6 bases. V was pared by 5 bases and J by 10 bases, with 13 bases between. The CDR3 covers 12 residues. Germline V gene data show CDR1 as MNHEY and CDR2 as SMNVEV (reference sequence). The CDR3 sequence is CASSRGLGAQYF. In nucleotides, the CDR3 is TGTGCCAGCAGTCGGGGACTCGGTGCGCAGTATTTT.